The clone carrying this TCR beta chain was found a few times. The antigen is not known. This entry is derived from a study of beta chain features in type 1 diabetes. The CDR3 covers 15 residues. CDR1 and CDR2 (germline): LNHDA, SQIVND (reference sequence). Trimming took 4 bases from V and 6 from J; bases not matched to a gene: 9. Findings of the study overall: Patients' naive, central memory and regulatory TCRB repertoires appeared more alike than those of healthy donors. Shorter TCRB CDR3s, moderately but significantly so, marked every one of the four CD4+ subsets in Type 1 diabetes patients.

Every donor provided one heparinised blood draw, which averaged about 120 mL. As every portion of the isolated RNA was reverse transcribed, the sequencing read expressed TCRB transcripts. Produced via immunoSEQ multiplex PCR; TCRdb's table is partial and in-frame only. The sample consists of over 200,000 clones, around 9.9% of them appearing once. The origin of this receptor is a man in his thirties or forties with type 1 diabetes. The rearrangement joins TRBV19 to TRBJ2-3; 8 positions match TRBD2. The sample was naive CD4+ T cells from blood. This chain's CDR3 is CASSTTGLGWDTQYF. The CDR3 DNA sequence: TGTGCCAGTAGTACGACGGGACTAGGATGGGATACGCAGTATTTT. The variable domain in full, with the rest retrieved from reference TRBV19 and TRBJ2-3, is DGGITQSPKYLFRKEGQNVTLSCEQNLNHDAMYWYRQDPGQGLRLIYYSQIVNDFQKGDIAEGYSVSREKKESFPLTVTSAQKNPTAFYLCASSTTGLGWDTQYFGPGTRLTVL.